Presented here are 32 T cell receptor beta chains from one specimen sequenced in a study of shared clonotypes between healthy human individuals. Some clones are missing from TCRdb's copy, which holds only in-frame ones; the method was immunoSEQ multiplex PCR. The profile shows under 550,000 clones, 90% to 96% of them singletons. Input material: naive CD4+ T cells sorted from blood. Indicated subset: CD45RA+ positively selected. The receptor source for this set is a young woman in good health.

The table lists this clone with a count of one. The V and J genes are TRBV30 and TRBJ2-1, with TRBD2 matching 7 bases. Germline-derived CDR1 and CDR2 are GTSNPN and SVGIG (reference sequence). This CDR3 is 14 amino acids long. The trim removed 4 bases at V and 4 bases at J, leaving 7 bases unmatched. CDR3 loop: CAWMGGGPYNEQFF. DNA of the CDR3: TGTGCCTGGATGGGGGGAGGGCCGTACAATGAGCAGTTCTTC.

The V gene is TRBV19, the J gene TRBJ2-7; D remains unclear. Germline V gene data show CDR1 as LNHDA and CDR2 as SQIVND (reference sequence). Trimming removed 5 bases from V and 3 bases from J, with 14 bases in between. The CDR3 spans 14 residues. The CDR3 reads CASSPFGTSYEQYF. CDR3 coding DNA: TGTGCCAGTAGTCCCTTCGGTACGAGCTACGAGCAGTACTTC.

The chain carries TRBV28 and TRBJ2-7; D perhaps matches TRBD2 (7 bases). V lost 5 bases, J lost 2 bases, and 19 bases lay in between. Per the germline V gene, CDR1 is MDHEN and CDR2 is SYDVKM. This CDR3 has 16 amino acids. The CDR3 sequence is CASSLGGAGQPYEQYF. DNA for the CDR3: TGTGCCAGCAGTCTCGGGGGAGCGGGACAACCCTACGAGCAGTACTTC.

This chain joins TRBV19 and TRBJ2-1; a weak D match, TRBD1 (6 bases). Germline values: CDR1 LNHDA, CDR2 SQIVND (reference sequence). V lost 7 bases to trimming and J lost 12 bases, with 19 bases between them. This CDR3 has 13 residues. CDR3 protein: CASTSPTGHLQFF. As DNA, the CDR3 is TGTGCCAGTACCTCCCCGACAGGACACCTGCAGTTCTTC.

This clone was seen only once. The rearrangement links TRBV7-9 to TRBJ1-4, with unresolved D. Germline V lookup: CDR1 SEHNR, CDR2 FQNEAQ (reference sequence). Deletions cut 1 base from V and 7 bases from J, with 16 bases between. This CDR3 is 16 amino acids long. The CDR3 sequence is CASSLEGRLRVEKLFF. DNA of the CDR3: TGTGCCAGCAGCTTAGAGGGCAGGCTGCGGGTTGAAAAACTGTTTTTT.

The J gene is TRBJ2-6, the V gene TRBV7-9, with TRBD2 identical over 12 bases. Germline lookup yields CDR1 SEHNR and CDR2 FQNEAQ (reference sequence). There are 19 residues in the CDR3. Unmatched junction bases numbered 8, after V lost 5 bases and J lost 0 bases. The CDR3 nucleotides are TGTGCCAGCAGCCCAAGACTAGCGGGAGCGAACTCTGGGGCCAACGTCCTGACTTTC. It specifies CASSPRLAGANSGANVLTF.

This clone was seen once. The genes are TRBV19 and TRBJ1-5; 7 bases map to TRBD1. The CDR3 contains 16 residues. J lost 4 bases, V lost 7 bases, and 13 bases had no gene match. CDR1 and CDR2 (germline): LNHDA, SQIVND (reference sequence). This CDR3 is CASNQFPDRDNQPQHF. The CDR3 DNA is TGTGCCAGTAACCAGTTTCCCGACAGGGATAATCAGCCCCAGCATTTT.

The chain is built from TRBV28 and TRBJ2-7; perhaps TRBD1 as D (6 bases). V lost 7 bases and J lost 2, with 21 bases in between. CDR3 size: 16 residues. CDR1 MDHEN and CDR2 SYDVKM come from the germline V gene. CDR3 region: CASTSPGTNVAYEQYF. CDR3 in DNA: TGTGCCAGCACCTCCCCCGGGACAAATGTTGCCTACGAGCAGTACTTC.

The V gene is TRBV7-8, the J gene TRBJ1-1; no firm D call. This CDR3 has 15 residues. The V gene's germline CDR1 is SGHVS and CDR2 FQNEAQ. Trimming stripped 5 bases from V and 4 bases from J, with 17 bases between. The CDR3 here is CASSPRPAAGTEAFF. The CDR3 DNA sequence: TGTGCCAGCAGCCCAAGACCCGCGGCGGGCACTGAAGCTTTCTTT.

The J gene is TRBJ1-5, the V gene TRBV6-6; tentative D call: TRBD1 (6 bases). The germline V gene has CDR1 MNHNY and CDR2 SVGAGI (reference sequence). The V and J ends lost 2 bases and 7 bases respectively, with 12 bases between them. This CDR3 is 14 amino acids long. CDR3 in DNA: TGTGCCAGCAGTTACGACCGGGGGCAACAGCCCCAGCATTTT. It is translated as CASSYDRGQQPQHF.

As regards this clone: The same CDR3 can be traced to other DNA sequences in this sample. V usage is TRBV11-2 and J usage is TRBJ2-7; 7 nucleotides align to TRBD1. This CDR3 spans 13 amino acids. Trimming took 5 bases from V and 2 from J; bases not matched to a gene: 3. Germline V gives CDR1 SGHAT, CDR2 FQNNGV. The CDR3 DNA is TGTGCCAGCAGCCGGGACAGAGCCTACGAGCAGTACTTC. It encodes CASSRDRAYEQYF. Together with reference TRBV11-2 and TRBJ2-7, the CDR3 gives the full variable domain: EAGVAQSPRYKIIEKRQSVAFWCNPISGHATLYWYQQILGQGPKLLIQFQNNGVVDDSQLPKDRFSAERLKGVDSTLKIQPAKLEDSAVYLCASSRDRAYEQYFGPGTRLTVT.

V usage is TRBV6-1 and J usage is TRBJ2-7; D might be TRBD2 (6 bases). Trimming took off 9 bases at V and 2 bases at J, with 17 bases between the two ends. The CDR3 length is 14 residues. CDR1 and CDR2 from the germline V gene are MNHNS and SASEGT. The CDR3 nucleotides are TGTGCCAGTGAACTCTCGGGGACTGCCTACGAGCAGTACTTC. Its protein product is CASELSGTAYEQYF.

This chain uses TRBV19 with TRBJ1-1, with TRBD1 matching 8 bases. The CDR3 consists of 15 residues. V shed 1 base and J 5 bases; nucleotides not matched to a gene: 6. Germline V gene sequence: CDR1 LNHDA, CDR2 SQIVND (reference sequence). The CDR3, as DNA: TGTGCCAGTAGTATAGTTCAGGGGGCGAGAACTGAAGCTTTCTTT. Translating gives CASSIVQGARTEAFF.

V usage is TRBV29-1 and J usage is TRBJ1-2; TRBD1 is a possible D gene (5 bases). The CDR3 loop spans 16 amino acids. The V gene lost 5 bases and the J gene lost 4 bases, with 23 bases spanning the gap. The V gene's germline CDR1 is SQVTM and CDR2 ANQGSEA. The CDR3 DNA is TGCAGCGTTAACCCCGAGGACGCAGGGATGCGCTATGGCTACACCTTC. Translating it yields CSVNPEDAGMRYGYTF. The full variable domain, rest sourced from reference TRBV29-1 and TRBJ1-2, is SAVISQKPSRDICQRGTSLTIQCQVDSQVTMMFWYRQQPGQSLTLIATANQGSEATYESGFVIDKFPISRPNLTFSTLTVSNMSPEDSSIYLCSVNPEDAGMRYGYTFGSGTRLTVV.

The J gene is TRBJ2-7, the V gene TRBV7-2, with a weak D call TRBD2 (6 bases). Germline V CDR1 and CDR2: SGHTA, FQGNSA. Trimming pared 3 bases from V and 3 bases from J, leaving 6 bases between. There are 12 residues in the CDR3. In nucleotides, the CDR3 is TGTGCCAGCAGCTTGACTAGCTACGAGCAGTACTTC. This encodes CASSLTSYEQYF.

The V call is TRBV19, the J call TRBJ2-6; possible D gene TRBD1, 7 bases. The CDR3 runs to 19 residues. Per the germline V gene, CDR1 is LNHDA and CDR2 is SQIVND (reference sequence). With 4 bases removed from V and 0 bases from J, the gap between germline ends came to 19 bases. The CDR3 sequence: CASSTYRGGVGSGANVLTF. The CDR3 bases are TGTGCCAGTAGTACCTACAGGGGAGGCGTTGGCTCTGGGGCCAACGTCCTGACTTTC.

The CDR3 spells CASSDSTLSGYTF. The DNA for the CDR3 is TGTGCCAGCTCAGACTCGACCCTCTCTGGCTACACCTTC. The chain joins TRBV18 to TRBJ1-2; D unresolved. This CDR3 is built from 13 residues. The germline gives CDR1 KGHSH, CDR2 LQKENI. Trimming took 5 bases from V and 7 from J, leaving 14 bases between them.

The CDR3 spells CASSFSRAHEQYF. CDR3 sequence (DNA): TGCGCCAGCAGCTTCTCCAGGGCACACGAGCAGTACTTC. The rearrangement links TRBV5-1 to TRBJ2-7, with D perhaps matching TRBD1 (5 bases). V lost 2 bases and J 5 bases, leaving 11 bases between the germline ends. The CDR3 has 13 residues. Germline V CDR1 and CDR2: SGHRS, YFSETQ.

The V and J genes are TRBV6-6 and TRBJ1-1; no definite D call. Trimming cost V 2 bases and J 0 bases, with 7 bases left between them. Germline assignment: CDR1 MNHNY and CDR2 SVGAGI (reference sequence). The length of the CDR3 is 14 residues. CDR3 in DNA: TGTGCCAGCAGTTACGGTGCGATGAACACTGAAGCTTTCTTT. Encoded protein: CASSYGAMNTEAFF.

The chain joins TRBV4-1 to TRBJ2-2; 11 bases match TRBD2. CDR3 length: 16 residues. CDR1 MGHRA and CDR2 YSYEKL come from the germline V gene. V was clipped by 3 bases and J by 0 bases; unmatched bases: 0. Written as DNA, the CDR3 is TGCGCCAGCAGCCAGACTAGCGGGGCGAACACCGGGGAGCTGTTTTTT. Amino acid sequence: CASSQTSGANTGELFF.

The chain has TRBV21-1 and TRBJ2-7; no check of the table's D call, TRBD2, against the DNA was made. TRBV21-1 is listed as a pseudogene. This CDR3 spans 13 amino acids. CDR3 loop: CASSKASGVEQYF. DNA for the CDR3: TGTGCCAGCAGCAAAGCGAGCGGAGTAGAGCAGTACTTC.

The V call is TRBV6-4, the J call TRBJ2-3, with D hard to call. The germline V and J ends were trimmed by 5 bases and 2 bases, with 11 bases remaining between them. Germline V lookup: CDR1 MRHNA, CDR2 SNTAGT. The CDR3 totals 14 residues. The CDR3 is CASSPAGATDTQYF. The CDR3 DNA reads as TGTGCCAGCAGTCCCGCAGGAGCCACAGATACGCAGTATTTT.

The chain couples TRBV11-2 to TRBJ2-7; TRBD1 is a possible D gene (5 bases). The V end lost 1 base, the J end lost 2 bases, and 12 bases lay between the germline ends. CDR3 size: 15 residues. The germline CDR1 and CDR2 sequences are SGHAT and FQNNGV. CDR3 nucleotide sequence: TGTGCCAGCAGCTTAGGCCTAATCAGGGCCTACGAGCAGTACTTC. Translating gives CASSLGLIRAYEQYF.

This chain connects TRBV18 to TRBJ2-2; 7 positions match TRBD1. J was trimmed by 4 bases and V by 3 bases; bases with no gene match: 5. This CDR3 is built from 15 residues. CDR1 KGHSH and CDR2 LQKENI come from the germline V gene. The DNA of the CDR3 is TGTGCCAGCTCACCTAACACAGGGGTCACCGGGGAGCTGTTTTTT. Its protein is CASSPNTGVTGELFF.

CDR3 sequence: CASSIGPGTSKRRNEQFF. The CDR3 bases are TGTGCCAGTAGTATAGGACCGGGGACTAGCAAGAGAAGGAATGAGCAGTTCTTC. This chain joins TRBV19 and TRBJ2-1; 9 bases agree with TRBD2. Germline values: CDR1 LNHDA, CDR2 SQIVND (reference sequence). The V gene end was trimmed by 1 base and the J gene end by 7 bases; junction bases not matched to a gene: 14. The CDR3 consists of 18 residues.

V and J are TRBV6-5 and TRBJ2-7; D may be TRBD1 (7 bases). This CDR3 has 14 residues. Germline V gene lookup returns CDR1 MNHEY and CDR2 SVGAGI. The V end lost 6 bases, the J end lost 2 bases, and 14 bases lay between the germline ends. The CDR3 here is CASSGRQGPYEQYF. The DNA for the CDR3 is TGTGCCAGCAGCGGGAGACAGGGCCCCTACGAGCAGTACTTC.

This clone was detected only once. V and J are TRBV7-3 and TRBJ2-7; D is unresolved. Trimming removed 1 base from V and 9 bases from J, with 16 bases in between. Germline V gene sequence: CDR1 SGHTA, CDR2 FQGTGA. There are 14 residues in the CDR3. The chain's CDR3 is CASSLNPHGGRQYF. CDR3 DNA sequence: TGTGCCAGCAGCTTAAACCCCCACGGTGGAAGGCAGTACTTC.

The CDR3 DNA reads as TGTGCCAGCAGCTTGGGTACGGGAGTGTCCACAGATACGCAGTATTTT. Protein product: CASSLGTGVSTDTQYF. The chain uses TRBV5-4 and TRBJ2-3; a possible D gene is TRBD2 (6 bases). Germline V gene sequence: CDR1 SGHNT, CDR2 YYREEE (reference sequence). V was pared by 0 bases and J by 2 bases, with 13 bases between. The CDR3 has 16 amino acids.

The chain couples TRBV9 to TRBJ1-2; 9 nucleotides agree with TRBD1. The CDR3 covers 14 residues. The germline gives CDR1 SGDLS, CDR2 YYNGEE. After removal of 1 base from V and 3 bases from J, the junction contained 1 base not matched to a gene. In DNA, the CDR3 is TGTGCCAGCAGCGTAACAGGGGGCGACTATGGCTACACCTTC. Amino acid sequence: CASSVTGGDYGYTF.

The chain uses TRBV28 and TRBJ1-5; 7 bases agree with TRBD1. The junction had 8 bases not matched to a gene; V was cut back by 6 bases and J by 9 bases. Germline loops: CDR1 MDHEN, CDR2 SYDVKM. The CDR3 runs to 13 residues. The CDR3 loop reads CASRNRGLMPQHF. DNA of the CDR3: TGTGCCAGCAGAAACAGGGGATTAATGCCCCAGCATTTT.

V is TRBV7-8 and J is TRBJ2-7; D may correspond to TRBD1 or TRBD2 (5 bases each). Germline CDR1 and CDR2: SGHVS and FQNEAQ. V was clipped by 5 bases and J by 0 bases, with 14 bases between them. This CDR3 comprises 15 residues. CDR3 amino acids: CASSKGGGSSYEQYF. CDR3 sequence (DNA): TGTGCCAGCAGCAAAGGTGGGGGTAGCTCCTACGAGCAGTACTTC.

The V call is TRBV19, the J call TRBJ1-5; D is ambiguous. V lost 7 bases to trimming and J lost 6 bases, with 13 bases between them. CDR3 length equals 13 residues. Germline CDR1 is LNHDA and CDR2 is SQIVND (reference sequence). CDR3 residues: CASKDRVGQPQHF. The CDR3 DNA sequence: TGTGCCAGTAAGGACCGAGTAGGTCAGCCCCAGCATTTT.